This is a list of T cell receptor beta chains from one sample in a study of cytomegalovirus exposure and HLA in healthy donors. Clones were read by immunoSEQ multiplex PCR, and TCRdb kept only the in-frame ones, dropping some. The sample consists of some 190,000 clones, about 86% of them appearing once. The sequencing sample was made of PBMCs. These receptors all stem from a man between 40 and 49 years old in good health and CMV-seropositive. CDR3s include the opening cysteine and the closing phenylalanine or tryptophan. A D gene is named only where the DNA matches it firmly. Clone size is not always given. Where it is, it says once, few, many or a class for expanded clones.

clone_size | j_call | v_call | d_call | cdr3_nt | cdr3_aa
. | TRBJ1-2 | TRBV6-1 | . | TGTGCCAGCAGTTTCACGGACTCCGGGGGCTACACCTTC | CASSFTDSGGYTF
once | TRBJ2-2 | TRBV5-1 | TRBD2 | TGCGCCAGCAGCTTGCTAGCGGGAGAAGTCACCGGGGAGCTGTTTTTT | CASSLLAGEVTGELFF
. | TRBJ2-7 | TRBV6-5 | TRBD1 | TGTGCCAGCAGTTATTCGGACAGGGTCCGCTACGAGCAGTACTTC | CASSYSDRVRYEQYF
. | TRBJ1-1 | TRBV9 | . | TGTGCCAGCAGCTGGGCAAAGAACACTGAAGCTTTCTTT | CASSWAKNTEAFF
. | TRBJ2-7 | TRBV11-2 | TRBD2 | TGTGCCAGCAGCCCCAGACTAGCGGGAGGTGGGTTCTACGAGCAGTACTTC | CASSPRLAGGGFYEQYF
. | TRBJ2-1 | TRBV14 | . | TGTGCCAGCAGCCAAGACTGGACAACCAACAATGAGCAGTTCTTC | CASSQDWTTNNEQFF
. | TRBJ1-1 | TRBV23-1 | TRBD1 | TGCGCCAGCATGGGAGTAGACAGGGGCTCTGAAGCTTTCTTT | CASMGVDRGSEAFF
once | TRBJ1-4 | TRBV19 | . | TGTGCCAGTAGTACGGGACTTCAAATGATGGGTGAACTGTTTTTT | CASSTGLQMMGELFF
. | TRBJ1-1 | TRBV7-3 | . | TGTGCCAGCAGCCCCGGCAGGCAGGGAAGCATGAACACTGAAGCTTTCTTT | CASSPGRQGSMNTEAFF
. | TRBJ2-4 | TRBV7-2 | TRBD2 | TGTGCCAGCAGCTTAGATAGCGGGAGCCTAAACATTCAGTACTTC | CASSLDSGSLNIQYF